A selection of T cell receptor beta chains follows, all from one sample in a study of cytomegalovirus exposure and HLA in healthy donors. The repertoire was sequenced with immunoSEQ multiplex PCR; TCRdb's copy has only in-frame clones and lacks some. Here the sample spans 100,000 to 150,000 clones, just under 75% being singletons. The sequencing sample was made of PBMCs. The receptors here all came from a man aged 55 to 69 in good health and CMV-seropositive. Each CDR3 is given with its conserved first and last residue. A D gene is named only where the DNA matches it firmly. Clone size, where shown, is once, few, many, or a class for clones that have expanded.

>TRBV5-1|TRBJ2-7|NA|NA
CASSPTPTQGEQYF
TGCGCCAGCAGCCCAACCCCCACCCAGGGGGAGCAGTACTTC
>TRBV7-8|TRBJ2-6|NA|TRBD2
CASSPREAGANVLTF
TGTGCCAGCAGCCCCCGGGAGGCTGGGGCCAACGTCCTGACTTTC
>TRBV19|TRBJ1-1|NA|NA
CASTPGGAWGENTEAFF
TGTGCCAGTACCCCGGGCGGGGCGTGGGGAGAAAACACTGAAGCTTTCTTT
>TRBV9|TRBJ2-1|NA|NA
CASSKGNEQFF
TGTGCCAGCAGTAAGGGGAATGAGCAGTTCTTC
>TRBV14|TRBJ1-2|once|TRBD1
CASSRTGPGTGSGYTF
TGTGCCAGCAGCCGCACTGGCCCTGGGACAGGGTCCGGCTACACCTTC
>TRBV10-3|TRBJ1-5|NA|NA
CAIRGDVKEGPQHF
TGTGCCATCAGAGGGGACGTCAAGGAGGGGCCCCAGCATTTT
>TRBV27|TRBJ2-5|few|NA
CASSRRQRETQYF
TGTGCCAGCAGCCGAAGACAAAGAGAGACCCAGTACTTC
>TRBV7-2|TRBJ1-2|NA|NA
CASSPHSGAVLSGYTF
TGTGCCAGCAGCCCCCACTCAGGGGCGGTTCTTAGTGGCTACACCTTC
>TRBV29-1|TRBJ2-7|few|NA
CSVTGSSYEQYF
TGCAGCGTAACAGGGAGCTCCTACGAGCAGTACTTC
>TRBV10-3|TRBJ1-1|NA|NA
CAISADTEAFF
TGTGCCATCAGTGCTGACACTGAAGCTTTCTTT
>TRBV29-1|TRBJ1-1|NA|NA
CSVDGARGEPRNEAFF
TGCAGCGTTGACGGAGCCAGGGGAGAACCCCGAAATGAAGCTTTCTTT
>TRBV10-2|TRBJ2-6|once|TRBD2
CASRLAGGSGANVLTF
TGCGCCAGCCGACTAGCGGGGGGGTCTGGGGCCAACGTCCTGACTTTC
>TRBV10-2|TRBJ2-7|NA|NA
CASSRLGATYEQYF
TGCGCCAGCAGCCGCCTGGGGGCTACCTACGAGCAGTACTTC
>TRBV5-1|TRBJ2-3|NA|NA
CASSFSGWSTDTQYF
TGCGCCAGCAGCTTCTCCGGGTGGAGCACAGATACGCAGTATTTT
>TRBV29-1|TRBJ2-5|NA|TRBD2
CSVEEGRGGHETQYF
TGCAGCGTTGAAGAAGGGCGGGGGGGCCATGAGACCCAGTACTTC
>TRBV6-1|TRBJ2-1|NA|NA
CASSDQGGFSYNEQFF
TGTGCCAGCAGTGATCAGGGGGGCTTCTCCTACAATGAGCAGTTCTTC
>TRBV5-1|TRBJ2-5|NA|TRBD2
CASRTRGLAEETQYF
TGCGCCAGCAGAACCCGGGGACTAGCGGAAGAGACCCAGTACTTC
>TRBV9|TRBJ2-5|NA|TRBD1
CASSFLPGTGAQETQYF
TGTGCCAGCAGCTTTTTACCCGGGACAGGGGCCCAAGAGACCCAGTACTTC
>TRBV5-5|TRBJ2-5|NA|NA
CASSSSDFQETQYF
TGTGCCAGCAGCTCCTCAGACTTCCAAGAGACCCAGTACTTC
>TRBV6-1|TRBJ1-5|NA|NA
CASSVAGQNQPQHF
TGTGCCAGCAGTGTTGCAGGGCAAAATCAGCCCCAGCATTTT
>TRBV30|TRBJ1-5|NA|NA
CAWSVRGFGNQPQHF
TGTGCCTGGAGTGTCCGCGGGTTTGGCAATCAGCCCCAGCATTTT
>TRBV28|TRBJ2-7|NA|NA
CASSSNYEQYF
TGTGCCAGCAGTTCAAACTACGAGCAGTACTTC
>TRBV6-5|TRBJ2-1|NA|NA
CASSYSSTDYNEQFF
TGTGCCAGCAGTTACTCCTCGACTGACTACAATGAGCAGTTCTTC
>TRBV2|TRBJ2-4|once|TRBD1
CASSTDRETKNIQYF
TGTGCCAGCAGTACGGACAGGGAGACCAAAAACATTCAGTACTTC
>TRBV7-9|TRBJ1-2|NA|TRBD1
CASTPGGGYTF
TGTGCCAGCACCCCAGGGGGTGGCTACACCTTC
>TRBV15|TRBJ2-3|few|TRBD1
CATSFRQGGTDTQYF
TGTGCCACCAGCTTCAGACAGGGTGGCACAGATACGCAGTATTTT
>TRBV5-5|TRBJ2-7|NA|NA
CASSLNRVGFGEQYF
TGTGCCAGCAGCCTGAACAGGGTTGGCTTTGGCGAGCAGTACTTC
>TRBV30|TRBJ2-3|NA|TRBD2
CAWSVRAGGTDTQYF
TGTGCCTGGAGTGTACGAGCGGGGGGCACAGATACGCAGTATTTT